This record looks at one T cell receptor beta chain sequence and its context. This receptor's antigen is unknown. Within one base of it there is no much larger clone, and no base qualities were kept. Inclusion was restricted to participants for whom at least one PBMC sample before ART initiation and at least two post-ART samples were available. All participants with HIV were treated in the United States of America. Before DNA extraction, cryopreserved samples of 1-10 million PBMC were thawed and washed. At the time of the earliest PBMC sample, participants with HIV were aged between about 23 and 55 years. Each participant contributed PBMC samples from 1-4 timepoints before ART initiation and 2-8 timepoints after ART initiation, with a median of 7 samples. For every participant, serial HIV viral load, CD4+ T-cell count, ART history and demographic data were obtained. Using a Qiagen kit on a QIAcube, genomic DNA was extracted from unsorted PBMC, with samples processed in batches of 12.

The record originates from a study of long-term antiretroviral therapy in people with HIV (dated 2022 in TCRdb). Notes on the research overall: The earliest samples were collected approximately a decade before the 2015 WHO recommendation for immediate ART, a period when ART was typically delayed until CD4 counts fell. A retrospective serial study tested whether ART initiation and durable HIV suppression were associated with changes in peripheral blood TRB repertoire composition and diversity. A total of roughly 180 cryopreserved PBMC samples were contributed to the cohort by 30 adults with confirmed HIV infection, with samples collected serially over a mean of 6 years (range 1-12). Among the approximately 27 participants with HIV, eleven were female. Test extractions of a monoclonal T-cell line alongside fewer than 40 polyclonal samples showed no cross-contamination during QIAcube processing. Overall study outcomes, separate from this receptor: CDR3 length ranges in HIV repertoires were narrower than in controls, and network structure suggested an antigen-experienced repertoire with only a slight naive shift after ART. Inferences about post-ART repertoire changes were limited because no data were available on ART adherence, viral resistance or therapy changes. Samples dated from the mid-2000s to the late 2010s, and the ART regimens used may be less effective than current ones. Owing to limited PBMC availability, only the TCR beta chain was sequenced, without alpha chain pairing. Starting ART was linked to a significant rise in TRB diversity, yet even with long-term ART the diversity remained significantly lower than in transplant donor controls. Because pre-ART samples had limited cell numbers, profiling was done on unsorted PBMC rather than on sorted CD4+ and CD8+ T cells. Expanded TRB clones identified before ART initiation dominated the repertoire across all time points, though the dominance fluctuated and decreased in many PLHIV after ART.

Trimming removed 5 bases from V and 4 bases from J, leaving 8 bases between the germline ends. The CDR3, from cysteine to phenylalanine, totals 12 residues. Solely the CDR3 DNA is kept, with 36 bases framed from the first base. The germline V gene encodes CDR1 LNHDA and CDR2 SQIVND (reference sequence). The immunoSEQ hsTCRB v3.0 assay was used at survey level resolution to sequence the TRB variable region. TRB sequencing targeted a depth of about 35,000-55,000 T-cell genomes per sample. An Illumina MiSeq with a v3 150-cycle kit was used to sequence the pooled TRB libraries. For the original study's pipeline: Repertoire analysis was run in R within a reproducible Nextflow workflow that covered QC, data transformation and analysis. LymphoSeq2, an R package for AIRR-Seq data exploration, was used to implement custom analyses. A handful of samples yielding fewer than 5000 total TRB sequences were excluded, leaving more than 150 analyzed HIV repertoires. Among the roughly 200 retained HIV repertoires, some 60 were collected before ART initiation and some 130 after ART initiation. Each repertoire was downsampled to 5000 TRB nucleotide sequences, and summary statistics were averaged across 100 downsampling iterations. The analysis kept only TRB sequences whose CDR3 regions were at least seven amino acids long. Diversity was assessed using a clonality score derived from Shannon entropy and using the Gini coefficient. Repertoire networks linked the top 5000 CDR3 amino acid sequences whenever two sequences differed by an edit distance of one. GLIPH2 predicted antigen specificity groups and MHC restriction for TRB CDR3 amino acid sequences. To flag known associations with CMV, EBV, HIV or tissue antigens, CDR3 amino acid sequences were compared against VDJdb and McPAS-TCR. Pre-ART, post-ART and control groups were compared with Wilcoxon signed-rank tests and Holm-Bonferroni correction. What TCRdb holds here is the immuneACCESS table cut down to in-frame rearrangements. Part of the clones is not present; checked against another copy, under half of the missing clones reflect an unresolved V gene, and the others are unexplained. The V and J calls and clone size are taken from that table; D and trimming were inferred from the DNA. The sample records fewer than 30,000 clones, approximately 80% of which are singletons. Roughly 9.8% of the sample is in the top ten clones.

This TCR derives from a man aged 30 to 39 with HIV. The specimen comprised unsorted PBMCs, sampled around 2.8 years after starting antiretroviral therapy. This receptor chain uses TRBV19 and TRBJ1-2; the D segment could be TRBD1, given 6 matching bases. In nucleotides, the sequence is TGTGCCAGTAGTTCGACAGGCTATGGCTACACCTTC. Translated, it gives CASSSTGYGYTF. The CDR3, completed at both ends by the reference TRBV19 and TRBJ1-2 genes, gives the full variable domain DGGITQSPKYLFRKEGQNVTLSCEQNLNHDAMYWYRQDPGQGLRLIYYSQIVNDFQKGDIAEGYSVSREKKESFPLTVTSAQKNPTAFYLCASSSTGYGYTFGSGTRLTVV.